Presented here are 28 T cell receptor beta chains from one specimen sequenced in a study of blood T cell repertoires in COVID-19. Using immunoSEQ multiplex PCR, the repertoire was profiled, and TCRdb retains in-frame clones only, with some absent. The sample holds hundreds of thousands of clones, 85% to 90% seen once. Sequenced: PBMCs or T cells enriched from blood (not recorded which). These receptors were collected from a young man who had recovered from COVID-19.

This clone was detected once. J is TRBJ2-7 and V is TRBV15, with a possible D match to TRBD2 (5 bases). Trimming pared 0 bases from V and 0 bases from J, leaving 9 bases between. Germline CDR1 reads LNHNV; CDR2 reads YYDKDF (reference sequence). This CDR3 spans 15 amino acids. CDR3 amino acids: CATSRDQAGSYEQYF. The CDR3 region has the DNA TGTGCCACCAGCAGAGATCAGGCGGGCTCCTACGAGCAGTACTTC.

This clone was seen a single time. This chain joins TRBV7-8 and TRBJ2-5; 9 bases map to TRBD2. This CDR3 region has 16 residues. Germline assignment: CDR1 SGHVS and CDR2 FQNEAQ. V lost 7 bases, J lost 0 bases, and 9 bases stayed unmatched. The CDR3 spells CASTQEAGGNQETQYF. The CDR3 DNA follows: TGTGCCAGCACCCAGGAGGCGGGAGGGAACCAAGAGACCCAGTACTTC. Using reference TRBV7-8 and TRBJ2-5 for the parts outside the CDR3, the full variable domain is GAGVSQSPRYKVAKRGQDVALRCDPISGHVSLFWYQQALGQGPEFLTYFQNEAQLDKSGLPSDRFFAERPEGSVSTLKIQRTQQEDSAVYLCASTQEAGGNQETQYFGPGTRLLVL.

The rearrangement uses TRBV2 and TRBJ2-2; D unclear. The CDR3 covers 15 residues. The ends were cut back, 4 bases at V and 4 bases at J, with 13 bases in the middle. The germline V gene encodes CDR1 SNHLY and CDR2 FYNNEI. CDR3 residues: CASSVRTSGTGELFF. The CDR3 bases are TGTGCCAGCAGTGTTCGCACTTCGGGCACCGGGGAGCTGTTTTTT.

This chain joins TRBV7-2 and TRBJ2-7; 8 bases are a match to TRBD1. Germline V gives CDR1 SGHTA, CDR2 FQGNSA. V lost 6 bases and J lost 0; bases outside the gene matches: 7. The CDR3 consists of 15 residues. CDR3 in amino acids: CASSRQGSISYEQYF. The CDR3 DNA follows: TGTGCCAGCAGTCGACAGGGGTCGATCTCCTACGAGCAGTACTTC.

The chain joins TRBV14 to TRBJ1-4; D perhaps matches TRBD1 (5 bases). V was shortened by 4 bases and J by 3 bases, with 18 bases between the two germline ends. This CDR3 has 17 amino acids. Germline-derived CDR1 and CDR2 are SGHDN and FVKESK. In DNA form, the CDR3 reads TGTGCCAGCAGCCTAGCCGGGGGGATTATGGCTAATGAAAAACTGTTTTTT. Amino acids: CASSLAGGIMANEKLFF.

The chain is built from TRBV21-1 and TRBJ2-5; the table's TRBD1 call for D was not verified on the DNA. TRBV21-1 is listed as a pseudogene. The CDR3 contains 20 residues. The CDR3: CASSNGPPREQGSPQETQYF. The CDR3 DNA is TGTGCCAGCAGCAATGGTCCCCCCCGTGAACAGGGGTCCCCTCAAGAGACCCAGTACTTC.

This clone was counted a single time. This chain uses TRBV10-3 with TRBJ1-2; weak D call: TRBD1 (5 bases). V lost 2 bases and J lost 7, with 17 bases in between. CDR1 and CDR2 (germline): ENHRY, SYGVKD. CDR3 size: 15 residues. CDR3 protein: CAISEIQGGDSGYTF. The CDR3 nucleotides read TGTGCCATCAGTGAGATTCAGGGTGGGGACTCTGGCTACACCTTC.

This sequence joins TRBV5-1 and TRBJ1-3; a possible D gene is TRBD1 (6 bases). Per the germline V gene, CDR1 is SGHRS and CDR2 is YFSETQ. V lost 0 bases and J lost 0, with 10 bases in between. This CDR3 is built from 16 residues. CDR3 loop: CASSLGGQYSGNTIYF. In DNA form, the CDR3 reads TGCGCCAGCAGCTTGGGGGGGCAGTACTCTGGAAACACCATATATTTT.

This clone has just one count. The DNA of the CDR3 is TGTGCCAGCAGCCTTGACTTGAAAGGAGTGCAGTACTTC. Protein sequence: CASSLDLKGVQYF. The chain uses TRBV16 and TRBJ2-7; D remains ambiguous. CDR1 is KGHSY and CDR2 is FQNENV in the germline V gene. V dropped 4 bases and J dropped 9 bases, with 16 bases sitting between them. The CDR3 consists of 13 residues.

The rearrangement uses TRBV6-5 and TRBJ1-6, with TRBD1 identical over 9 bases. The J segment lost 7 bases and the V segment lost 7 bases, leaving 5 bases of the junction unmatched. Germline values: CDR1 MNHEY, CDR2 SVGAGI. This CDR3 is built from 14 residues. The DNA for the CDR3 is TGTGCCAGCAACGCCGGGACAGGGAATTCACCCCTCCACTTT. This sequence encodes CASNAGTGNSPLHF.

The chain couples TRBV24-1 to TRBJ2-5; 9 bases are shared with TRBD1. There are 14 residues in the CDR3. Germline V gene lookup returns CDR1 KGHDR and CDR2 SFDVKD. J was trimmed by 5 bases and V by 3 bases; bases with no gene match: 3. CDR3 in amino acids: CATSDTGGAETQYF. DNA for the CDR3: TGTGCCACCAGTGATACAGGGGGCGCGGAGACCCAGTACTTC.

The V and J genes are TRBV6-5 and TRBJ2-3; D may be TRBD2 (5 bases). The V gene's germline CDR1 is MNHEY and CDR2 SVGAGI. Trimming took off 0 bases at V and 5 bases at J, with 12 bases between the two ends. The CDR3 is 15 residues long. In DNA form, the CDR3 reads TGTGCCAGCAGTTACTCAGGACGGGGTGGAGATACGCAGTATTTT. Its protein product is CASSYSGRGGDTQYF.

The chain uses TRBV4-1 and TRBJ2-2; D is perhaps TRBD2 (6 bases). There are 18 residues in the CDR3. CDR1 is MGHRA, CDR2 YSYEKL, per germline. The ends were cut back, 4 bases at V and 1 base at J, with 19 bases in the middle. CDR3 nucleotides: TGCGCCAGCAGCCCTCTTAGGTTGCGGACTAAGAACACCGGGGAGCTGTTTTTT. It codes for CASSPLRLRTKNTGELFF.

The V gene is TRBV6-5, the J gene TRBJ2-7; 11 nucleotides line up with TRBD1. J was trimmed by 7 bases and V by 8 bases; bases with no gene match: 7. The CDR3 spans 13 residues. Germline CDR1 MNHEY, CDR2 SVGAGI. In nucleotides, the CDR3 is TGTGCCAGCTGGGGGGACAGGGGGTTTGAGCAGTACTTC. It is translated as CASWGDRGFEQYF.

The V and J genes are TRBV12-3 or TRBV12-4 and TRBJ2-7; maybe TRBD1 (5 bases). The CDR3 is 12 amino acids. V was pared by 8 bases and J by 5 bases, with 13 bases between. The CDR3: CASQRTQNEQYF. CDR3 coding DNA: TGTGCCAGCCAAAGGACACAAAACGAGCAGTACTTC.

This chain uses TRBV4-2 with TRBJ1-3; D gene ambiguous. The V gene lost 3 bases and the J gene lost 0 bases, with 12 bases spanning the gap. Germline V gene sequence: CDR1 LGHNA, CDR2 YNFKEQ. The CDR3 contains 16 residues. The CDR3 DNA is TGTGCCAGCAGCCAGGAGAACTCTTACTCTGGAAACACCATATATTTT. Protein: CASSQENSYSGNTIYF.

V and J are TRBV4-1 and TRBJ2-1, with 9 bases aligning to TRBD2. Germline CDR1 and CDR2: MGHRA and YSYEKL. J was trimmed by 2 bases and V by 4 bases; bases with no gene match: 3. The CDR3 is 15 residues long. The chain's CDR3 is CASSLRLAAYNEQFF. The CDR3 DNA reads TGCGCCAGCAGCCTCAGACTAGCGGCCTACAATGAGCAGTTCTTC.

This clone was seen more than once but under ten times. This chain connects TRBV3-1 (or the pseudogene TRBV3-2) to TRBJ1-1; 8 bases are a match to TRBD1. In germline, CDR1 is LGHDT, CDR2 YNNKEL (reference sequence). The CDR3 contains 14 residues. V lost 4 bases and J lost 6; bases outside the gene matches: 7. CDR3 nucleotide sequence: TGTGCCAGCAGCCCAGGGGGCGATTTGTCTGAAGCTTTCTTT. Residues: CASSPGGDLSEAFF.

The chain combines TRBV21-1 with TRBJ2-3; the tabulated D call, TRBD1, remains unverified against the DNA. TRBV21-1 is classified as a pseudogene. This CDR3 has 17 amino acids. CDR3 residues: CASSKEVQGMGTDTQYF. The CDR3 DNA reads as TGTGCCAGCAGCAAAGAAGTCCAGGGTATGGGCACAGATACGCAGTATTTT.

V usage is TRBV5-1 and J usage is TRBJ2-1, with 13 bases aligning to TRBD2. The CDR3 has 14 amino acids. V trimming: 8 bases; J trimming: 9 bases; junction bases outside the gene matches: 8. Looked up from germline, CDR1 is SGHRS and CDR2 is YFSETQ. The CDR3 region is CASRLAGGSGEQFF. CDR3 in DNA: TGCGCCAGTCGACTAGCGGGAGGTTCGGGTGAGCAGTTCTTC.

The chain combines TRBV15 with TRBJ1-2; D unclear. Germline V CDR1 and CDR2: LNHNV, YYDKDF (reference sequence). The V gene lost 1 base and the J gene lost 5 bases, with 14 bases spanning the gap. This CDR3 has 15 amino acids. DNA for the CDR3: TGTGCCACCAGCAGAGTGCGAGTACAGCCATATGGCTACACCTTC. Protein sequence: CATSRVRVQPYGYTF.

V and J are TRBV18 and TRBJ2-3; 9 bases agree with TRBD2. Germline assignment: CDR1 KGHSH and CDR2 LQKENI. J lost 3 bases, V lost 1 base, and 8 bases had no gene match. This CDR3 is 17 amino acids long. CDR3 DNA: TGTGCCAGCTCACCACTTGGCGGGAGGGCCGGGACAGATACGCAGTATTTT. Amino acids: CASSPLGGRAGTDTQYF.

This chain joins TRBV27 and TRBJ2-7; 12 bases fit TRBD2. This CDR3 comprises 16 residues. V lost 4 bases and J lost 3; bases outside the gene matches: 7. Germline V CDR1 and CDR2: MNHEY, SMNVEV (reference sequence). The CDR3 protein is CASSSGLAGGFYEQYF. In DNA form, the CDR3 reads TGTGCCAGCAGTTCGGGGCTAGCGGGAGGGTTCTACGAGCAGTACTTC.

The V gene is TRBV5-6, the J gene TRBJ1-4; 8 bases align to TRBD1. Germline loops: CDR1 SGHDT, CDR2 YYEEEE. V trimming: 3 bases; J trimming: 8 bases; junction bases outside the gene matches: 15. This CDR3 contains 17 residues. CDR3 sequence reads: CASSSSTRGLMGEKLFF. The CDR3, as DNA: TGTGCCAGCAGCTCGAGCACCAGGGGGCTCATGGGCGAAAAACTGTTTTTT.

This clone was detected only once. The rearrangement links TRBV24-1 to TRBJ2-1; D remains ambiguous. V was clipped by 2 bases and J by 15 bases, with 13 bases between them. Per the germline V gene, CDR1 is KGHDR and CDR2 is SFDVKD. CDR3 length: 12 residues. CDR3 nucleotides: TGTGCCACCAGTGATTACAGTTACAGTTGGTTCTTC. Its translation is CATSDYSYSWFF.

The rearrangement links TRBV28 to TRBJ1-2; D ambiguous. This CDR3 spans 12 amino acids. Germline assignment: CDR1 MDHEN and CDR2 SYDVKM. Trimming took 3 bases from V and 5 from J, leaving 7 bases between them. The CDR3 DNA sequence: TGTGCCAGCAGTTTGGGCGGGTATGGCTACACCTTC. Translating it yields CASSLGGYGYTF.

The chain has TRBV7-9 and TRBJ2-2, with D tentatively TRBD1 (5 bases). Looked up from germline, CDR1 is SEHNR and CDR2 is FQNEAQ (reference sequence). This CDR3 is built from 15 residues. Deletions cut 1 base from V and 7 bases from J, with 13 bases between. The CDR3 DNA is TGTGCCAGCAGCTTAGAAAGGGGTTCATTCGGGGAGCTGTTTTTT. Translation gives CASSLERGSFGELFF. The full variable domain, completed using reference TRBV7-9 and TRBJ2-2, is DTGVSQNPRHKITKRGQNVTFRCDPISEHNRLYWYRQTLGQGPEFLTYFQNEAQLEKSRLLSDRFSAERPKGSFSTLEIQRTEQGDSAMYLCASSLERGSFGELFFGEGSRLTVL.

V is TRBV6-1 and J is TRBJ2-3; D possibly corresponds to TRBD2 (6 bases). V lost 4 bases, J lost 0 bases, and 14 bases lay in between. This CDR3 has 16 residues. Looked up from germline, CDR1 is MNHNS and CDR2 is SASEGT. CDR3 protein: CASSAVGGTSTDTQYF. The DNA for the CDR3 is TGTGCCAGCAGTGCGGTAGGCGGGACTAGCACAGATACGCAGTATTTT.